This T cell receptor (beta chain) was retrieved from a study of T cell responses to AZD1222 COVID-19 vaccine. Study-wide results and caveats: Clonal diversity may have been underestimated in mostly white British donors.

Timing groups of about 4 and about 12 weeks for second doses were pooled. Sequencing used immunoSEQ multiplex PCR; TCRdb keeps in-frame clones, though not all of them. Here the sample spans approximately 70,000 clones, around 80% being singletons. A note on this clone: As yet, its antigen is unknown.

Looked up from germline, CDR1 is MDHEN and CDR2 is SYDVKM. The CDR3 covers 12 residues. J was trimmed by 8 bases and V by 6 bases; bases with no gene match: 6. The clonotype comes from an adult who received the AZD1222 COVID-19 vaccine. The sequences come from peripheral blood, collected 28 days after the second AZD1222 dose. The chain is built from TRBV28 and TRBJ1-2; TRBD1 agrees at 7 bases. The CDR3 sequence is CASSSQGSGYTF. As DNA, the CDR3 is TGTGCCAGCAGCTCACAGGGGAGCGGCTACACCTTC.